This T cell receptor (beta chain) was captured by sequencing in a study of vaccination and CD4 T cells after COVID-19. An Oncomine TCR Beta short-read assay was used to sequence the DNA from cultured CD4+ T cells. A single record per CDR3 protein comes from TCRdb applying MiXCR to the PCR reads. Here the sample spans about 16,000 distinct CDR3 sequences, around 55% being singletons. Trimming shortened V by 3 bases and J by 6 bases, and 9 bases separated the two germline ends. The CDR3 has 14 residues. The germline V gene has CDR1 SGHTA and CDR2 FQGTGA. This clonotype has just a few counts. Antigen: not known. Indicated time point: late sampling 161 to 241 days after vaccination in a few convalescent patients. Treatment noted: roughly 10-day PBMC culture with coronavirus spike peptide pools or control peptides (ViraFEST assay). ViraFEST relied on peptide pools to expand antigen-specific T cells; the TCRs were sequenced afterward.

Sequences were derived from CD4+ T cells from blood, cultured in vitro, sampled about 7 months after SARS-CoV-2 vaccination. This clonotype originated in a human donor who had recovered from COVID-19. V and J are TRBV7-3 and TRBJ1-6; D is unresolved. This chain's CDR3 is CASSFSGINSPLHF. The CDR3 DNA reads TGTGCCAGCAGCTTCTCGGGGATTAATTCACCCCTCCACTTT.